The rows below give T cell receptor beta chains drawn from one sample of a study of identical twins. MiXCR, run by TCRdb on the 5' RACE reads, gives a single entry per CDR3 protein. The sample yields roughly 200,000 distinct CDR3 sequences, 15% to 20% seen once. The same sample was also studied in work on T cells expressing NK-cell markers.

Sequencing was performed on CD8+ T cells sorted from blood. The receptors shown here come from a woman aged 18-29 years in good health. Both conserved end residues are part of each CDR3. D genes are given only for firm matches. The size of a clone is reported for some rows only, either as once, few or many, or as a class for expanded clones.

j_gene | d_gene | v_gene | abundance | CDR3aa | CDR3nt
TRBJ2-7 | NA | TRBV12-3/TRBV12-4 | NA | CASTPDNSYEQYF | TGTGCCAGCACCCCCGACAATTCCTACGAGCAGTACTTC
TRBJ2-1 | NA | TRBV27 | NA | CASSLSDSSYNEQFF | TGTGCCAGCAGTTTATCAGACAGCTCCTACAATGAGCAGTTCTTC
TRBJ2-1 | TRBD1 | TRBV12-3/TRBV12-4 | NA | CASSSLGQGPYNEQFF | TGTGCCAGCAGCTCCCTCGGACAGGGACCCTACAATGAGCAGTTCTTC
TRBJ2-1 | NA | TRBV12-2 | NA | CASRLDGLAGVGRNEQFF | TGTGCAAGTCGCTTAGACGGACTAGCGGGAGTCGGGCGCAATGAGCAGTTCTTC
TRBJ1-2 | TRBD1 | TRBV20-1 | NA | CSARAQGYPSYGYTF | TGCAGTGCTAGAGCACAGGGGTATCCGTCCTATGGCTACACCTTC
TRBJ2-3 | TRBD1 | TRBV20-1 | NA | CSASRGGRDTQYF | TGCAGTGCTAGTCGAGGGGGCCGAGATACGCAGTATTTT
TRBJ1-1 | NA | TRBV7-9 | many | CASSTTITEAFF | TGTGCCAGCAGCACCACAATAACTGAAGCTTTCTTT
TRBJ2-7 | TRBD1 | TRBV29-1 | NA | CSAGDRGLSYEQYF | TGCAGCGCTGGGGACAGGGGGCTTTCCTACGAGCAGTACTTC
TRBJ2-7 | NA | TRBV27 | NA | CASSSLAGSASYEQYF | TGTGCCAGCAGTTCCCTGGCCGGGAGCGCCTCCTACGAGCAGTACTTC
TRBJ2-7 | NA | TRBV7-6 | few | CASSAPGGVEQYF | TGTGCCAGCAGCGCCCCGGGCGGGGTTGAGCAGTACTTC
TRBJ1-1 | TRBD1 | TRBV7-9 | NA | CASSPRGQGAYTEAFF | TGTGCCAGCAGCCCCCGAGGACAGGGGGCGTACACTGAAGCTTTCTTT
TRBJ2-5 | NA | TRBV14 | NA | CASSRKIGQGETQYF | TGTGCCAGCAGCCGTAAGATAGGGCAGGGGGAGACCCAGTACTTC
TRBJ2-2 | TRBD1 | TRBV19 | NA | CASSIVTGNTAGELFF | TGTGCCAGTAGTATAGTGACAGGGAACACCGCCGGGGAGCTGTTTTTT